This T cell receptor (beta chain) was found in a study of T cells in Graves' hyperthyroidism and ophthalmopathy. Germline loops: CDR1 SGHNT, CDR2 YYREEE (reference sequence). Trimming cost V 2 bases and J 4 bases, with 8 bases left between them. The CDR3 loop spans 13 amino acids. Researchers amplified the TCR beta CDR3 regions from RNA transcripts. Primed by the HTBI set, a first-round RT-PCR was run on the TCR CDR3. TCRdb analysed the multiplex PCR reads with MiXCR anew, one entry per CDR3 protein. The table shows around 600,000 distinct CDR3 sequences, with roughly 15% occurring only once. V gene TRBV5-4 combines with J gene TRBJ2-3; no definite D call. The material sequenced was blood. This receptor was identified in a woman between 50 and 59 years old with Graves' ophthalmopathy. The CDR3 sequence: CASSFYGSDTQYF. The DNA for the CDR3 is TGTGCCAGCAGCTTTTACGGGTCAGATACGCAGTATTTT.